These 8 T cell receptor beta chains were all obtained from the same sample, sequenced in a study of human T cells and chemical hapten exposure (dated by TCRdb to the early 2020s). Unfractionated whole blood was collected in Tempus Blood RNA tubes, and total RNA was extracted from that blood. During library preparation, unique molecular identifiers were attached to individual cDNA molecules so that TCRs could be counted quantitatively and reproducibly. The raw public reads went through TCRdb reprocessing: fastp at Q25, MiXCR clone calling, in-frame beta chains kept. Rows are combined by CDR3 protein, so each entry shows the most common genes and DNA. The table for this sample lists 120,000 or so distinct CDR3 sequences; less than 10% of them were counted only once. Around 1.4% of the sample rests with the top ten. The sequenced sample consisted of whole blood. These receptors originate from a human donor in good health. Some clones in this sample may be carry-over from other donors' samples. Donor details come from another sample of the same person, matched by shared clones.

This clonotype was recorded a few times. This chain joins TRBV7-9 and TRBJ2-6; D is unresolved. CDR1 is SEHNR, CDR2 FQNEAQ, per germline (reference sequence). The CDR3 runs 20 residues. Between the trimmed V and J ends, which lost 0 bases and 0 bases, there was a span of 18 bases. For the CDR3, the DNA is TGTGCCAGCAGCTTAGCGGGCCATCTGTCGCGGTACTCTGGGGCCAACGTCCTGACTTTC. Translated, it gives CASSLAGHLSRYSGANVLTF.

The chain has TRBV7-9 and TRBJ2-3; D not resolved. In germline, CDR1 is SEHNR, CDR2 FQNEAQ (reference sequence). The ends were cut back, 5 bases at V and 1 base at J, with 10 bases in the middle. The CDR3 is 14 amino acids. CDR3 in DNA: TGTGCCAGCAGCCCCCCTGCCCGCACAGATACGCAGTATTTT. Translation: CASSPPARTDTQYF.

The chain has TRBV6-2 or TRBV6-3 and TRBJ2-1; 7 nucleotides align to TRBD2. This CDR3 region has 16 residues. The germline V gene has CDR1 MNHEY and CDR2 SVGEGT. The J segment lost 8 bases and the V segment lost 7 bases, leaving 17 bases of the junction unmatched. The CDR3 region has the DNA TGTGCCAGCACCCGCATGGTATGGGGGGGTATTGATGAGCAGTTCTTC. It specifies CASTRMVWGGIDEQFF.

The genes are TRBV19 and TRBJ2-1; D ambiguous. CDR1 is LNHDA and CDR2 is SQIVND in the germline V gene (reference sequence). Trimming removed 8 bases at V and 7 bases at J, with 6 bases between. This CDR3 is built from 10 residues. CDR3 loop: CASGLNEQFF. The CDR3, as DNA: TGTGCCAGTGGCTTGAATGAGCAGTTCTTC.

This clonotype was seen many times. CDR3 DNA sequence: TGTGCCAGCAACCCCGCCGGGCCCTTCTATGGCTACACCTTC. Its protein is CASNPAGPFYGYTF. The chain is built from TRBV12-3 or TRBV12-4 and TRBJ1-2; D not resolved. V was clipped by 7 bases and J by 4 bases, with 16 bases between them. CDR3 length equals 14 residues.

This clonotype occurred many times. This sequence joins TRBV6-1 and TRBJ2-2; unclear D gene. Germline CDR1 and CDR2: MNHNS and SASEGT. The ends were cut back, 6 bases at V and 4 bases at J, with 6 bases in the middle. The CDR3 has 12 residues. CDR3 in DNA: TGTGCCAGCAGCACCGTCACCGGGGAGCTGTTTTTT. Translated: CASSTVTGELFF.

The V call is TRBV5-6, the J call TRBJ2-7, with D tentatively TRBD1 (6 bases). CDR1 and CDR2 from the germline V gene are SGHDT and YYEEEE. This CDR3 has 14 residues. V lost 4 bases, J lost 2 bases, and 13 bases lay in between. The DNA for the CDR3 is TGTGCCAGCAGCCGAGATGGACAGACCTACGAGCAGTACTTC. It specifies CASSRDGQTYEQYF.

This clonotype has at least ten counts. The chain employs TRBV20-1 and TRBJ1-5, with TRBD1 matching 7 bases. This CDR3 region has 15 residues. In germline, CDR1 is DFQATT, CDR2 SNEGSKA (reference sequence). V was pared by 0 bases and J by 6 bases, with 8 bases of the junction left unmatched. Written as DNA, the CDR3 is TGCAGTGCTAGAGACCGTCAGGGGGAGTCTCAGCCCCAGCATTTT. Its protein is CSARDRQGESQPQHF.